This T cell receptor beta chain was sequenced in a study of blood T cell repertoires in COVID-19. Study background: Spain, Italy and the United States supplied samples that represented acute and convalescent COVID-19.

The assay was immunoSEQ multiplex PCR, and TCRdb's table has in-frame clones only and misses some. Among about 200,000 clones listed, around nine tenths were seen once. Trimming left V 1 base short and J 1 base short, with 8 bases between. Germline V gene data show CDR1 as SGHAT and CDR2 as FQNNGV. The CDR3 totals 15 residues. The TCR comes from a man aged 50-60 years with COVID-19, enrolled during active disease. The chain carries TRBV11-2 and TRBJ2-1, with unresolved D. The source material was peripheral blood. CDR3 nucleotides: TGTGCCAGCAGCTTAGTCGTGGAGTCCTACAATGAGCAGTTCTTC. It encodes CASSLVVESYNEQFF.